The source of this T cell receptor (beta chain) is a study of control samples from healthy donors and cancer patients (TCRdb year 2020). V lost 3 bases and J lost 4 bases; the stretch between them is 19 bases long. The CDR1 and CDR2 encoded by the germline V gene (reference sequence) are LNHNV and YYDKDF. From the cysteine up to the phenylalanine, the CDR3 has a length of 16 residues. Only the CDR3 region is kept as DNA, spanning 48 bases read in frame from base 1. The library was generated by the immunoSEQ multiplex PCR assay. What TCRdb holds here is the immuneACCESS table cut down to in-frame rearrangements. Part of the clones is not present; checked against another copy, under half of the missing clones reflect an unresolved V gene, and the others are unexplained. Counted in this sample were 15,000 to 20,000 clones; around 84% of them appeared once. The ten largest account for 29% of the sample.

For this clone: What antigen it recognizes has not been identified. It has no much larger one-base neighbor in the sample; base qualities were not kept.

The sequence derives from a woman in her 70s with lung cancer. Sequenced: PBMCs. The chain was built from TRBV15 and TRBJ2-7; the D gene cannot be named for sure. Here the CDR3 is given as CATSSRSPDVAYEQYF. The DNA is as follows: TGTGCCACCAGCAGCCGCTCCCCCGACGTCGCGTACGAGCAGTACTTC.